This T cell receptor beta chain appears in the sequencing data of a study of CD8 T cells in Susac syndrome (dated by TCRdb to the late 2010s). Describing the broader study: Of the Susac syndrome patients who were sequenced, roughly 8 were in clinical remission while six had clinically active disease. At blood withdrawal, Susac syndrome patients were either therapy-naive, taking corticosteroids (in some cases with IVIg as well), or taking IVIg alone. Whether CD8+ T cell activation and differentiation in Susac syndrome was antigen driven was tested using repertoire sequencing.

What the work shows at the level of the full study, not this receptor alone: The TCR sequencing and HLA analysis was acknowledged to have included a relatively small number of individuals. The CD4+ T cell repertoire of patients with Susac syndrome showed no detectable clonal expansion.

Regarding this clonotype: The antigen it binds to is not known. No base-level quality is on record; no much larger clone is a single base apart.

RNA was extracted using the RNeasy kit, and roughly 0.45 to 1 microgram was reverse transcribed with random hexamers. The immunoSEQ multiplex PCR assay, which covers 54 Vbeta and 13 Jbeta segments, was used to amplify TCR beta CDR3 regions. To correct PCR amplification bias, a synthetic template baseline was used for both primer optimization and computational correction. Regarding the original processing steps: Only productive sequences were kept, with reads annotated to V, D and J genes according to IMGT and analyzed in immunoSEQ Analyzer. Clonality was calculated as one minus the Shannon entropy normalized by log2 of the number of productive unique sequences. For each patient and control, public and private clones were evaluated among the 100 most prevalent clones. Susac-specific clones were defined as absent from healthy and MS cohorts, approximately 1,000 published viral clones and other ImmuneACCESS disease sequences. TCRdb redid the processing of the public reads, applying fastp at Q25 and MiXCR, and retained in-frame beta chains. CDR3 protein duplicates are merged, each entry listing the most common genes and DNA. The V and J calls follow TCRdb's processing rather than the paper's. A total of some 210,000 distinct CDR3 sequences appear in this sample, 94% of them only once. Of the sample, 0.15% to 0.2% is held by the ten largest clones.

High-throughput TCR beta sequencing profiled peripheral blood CD8+ and CD4+ T cells from healthy donors, Susac syndrome patients and multiple sclerosis patients. The Susac syndrome patients fulfilled recently defined diagnostic criteria for either definite or probable disease. Bulk CD8+ and CD4+ T cells were purified magnetically by negative isolation, whereas CD8+ TEMRA cells were enriched by FACS. Blood was drawn into EDTA tubes, processed within 24 hours, and PBMCs were isolated by density gradient centrifugation. PBMCs destined for TCR sequencing were cryopreserved in liquid nitrogen and later thawed in a 37 °C water bath. Purity of sorted or isolated CD4+, CD8+ and CD8+ TEMRA cells was at least 90%. V loses 5 bases of germline sequence and J loses 3 bases, and the interval between the two ends is 13 bases. Taken from cysteine to phenylalanine, the CDR3 has 14 residues. Just the 42-base CDR3 DNA is kept, in frame starting at base 1. CDR1 SEHNR and CDR2 FQNEAQ were looked up in the germline V gene (reference sequence).

Sequences were obtained from CD4+ T cells from PBMCs. This sequence originates from a human donor with Susac syndrome. Rearrangement joined TRBV7-9 to TRBJ1-1; D gene: possibly TRBD1, on 5 matching bases. The CDR3 region reads CASSVGREDTEAFF. The nucleotides are TGTGCCAGCAGCGTGGGACGGGAGGACACTGAAGCTTTCTTT.